Shown below are 7 T cell receptor beta chains from a single sample sequenced in a study of beta chain features in type 1 diabetes. Isolated RNA was reverse transcribed in full, so expressed TCRB transcripts were sequenced. Profiling relied on immunoSEQ multiplex PCR, and the TCRdb table lists in-frame clones only, not all of them. The sample lists about 930,000 clones, about a sixth occurring once. The specimen was naive CD4+ T cells from blood. Every receptor here comes from a woman aged 18 to 35 in good health.

J is TRBJ2-5 and V is TRBV9; a weak D match, TRBD2 (5 bases). The CDR3 sequence is 15 residues long. The V end lost 0 bases, the J end lost 2 bases, and 11 bases lay between the germline ends. Germline-derived CDR1 and CDR2 are SGDLS and YYNGEE. The CDR3: CASSVASGYQETQYF. CDR3 bases: TGTGCCAGCAGCGTAGCTTCGGGGTATCAAGAGACCCAGTACTTC.

This clone was observed a handful of times. The chain couples TRBV21-1 to TRBJ1-3. TRBV21-1 is annotated as a pseudogene. The CDR3 extends over 22 amino acids. The CDR3 sequence: CASGAKNPTDRQRTVTGNTIYF. The CDR3 DNA follows: TGTGCCAGCGGAGCGAAAAACCCTACGGACCGCCAACGGACTGTAACTGGAAACACCATATATTTT.

This clone was observed a few times. This chain uses TRBV27 with TRBJ1-5, with D maybe TRBD1 (5 bases). This CDR3 region has 14 residues. The germline V and J ends were trimmed by 2 bases and 7 bases, with 12 bases remaining between them. CDR1 and CDR2 (germline): MNHEY, SMNVEV (reference sequence). CDR3 residues: CASSLRGVGQPQHF. DNA of the CDR3: TGTGCCAGCAGTTTACGGGGCGTTGGGCAGCCCCAGCATTTT.

This clone was found a few times. The CDR3 here is CASNRVGQPQHF. In DNA, the CDR3 is TGTGCCAGTAACAGGGTTGGTCAGCCCCAGCATTTT. The V and J genes are TRBV19 and TRBJ1-5; possible D gene TRBD1, 6 bases. CDR3 length: 12 amino acids. Germline V CDR1 and CDR2: LNHDA, SQIVND (reference sequence). Trimming cost V 7 bases and J 6 bases, with 10 bases left between them.

J is TRBJ2-1 and V is TRBV7-9, with TRBD2 matching 10 bases. V shed 2 bases and J 1 base; nucleotides not matched to a gene: 5. The CDR3 sequence is 17 residues long. Germline-derived CDR1 and CDR2 are SEHNR and FQNEAQ (reference sequence). The DNA for the CDR3 is TGTGCCAGCAGCTTATTTAGGACTAGCGGATCCTACAATGAGCAGTTCTTC. Translation: CASSLFRTSGSYNEQFF.

This clone was counted a few times. This chain connects TRBV6-5 to TRBJ2-1; tentative D call: TRBD1 (7 bases). The V gene's germline CDR1 is MNHEY and CDR2 SVGAGI. The V end lost 8 bases, the J end lost 0 bases, and 14 bases lay between the germline ends. The CDR3 covers 15 residues. CDR3 DNA: TGTGCCAGCCAGGGGGAGGCTAACTCCTACAATGAGCAGTTCTTC. Protein product: CASQGEANSYNEQFF.

This clone was seen a few times. This chain joins TRBV19 and TRBJ2-6, with D possibly being TRBD1 (5 bases). The CDR3 sequence is 17 residues long. V lost 3 bases, J lost 0 bases, and 12 bases lay in between. Germline assignment: CDR1 LNHDA and CDR2 SQIVND (reference sequence). This CDR3 is CASSIGQGSSGANVLTF. The CDR3 DNA reads as TGTGCCAGTAGTATTGGGCAGGGTTCCTCTGGGGCCAACGTCCTGACTTTC.